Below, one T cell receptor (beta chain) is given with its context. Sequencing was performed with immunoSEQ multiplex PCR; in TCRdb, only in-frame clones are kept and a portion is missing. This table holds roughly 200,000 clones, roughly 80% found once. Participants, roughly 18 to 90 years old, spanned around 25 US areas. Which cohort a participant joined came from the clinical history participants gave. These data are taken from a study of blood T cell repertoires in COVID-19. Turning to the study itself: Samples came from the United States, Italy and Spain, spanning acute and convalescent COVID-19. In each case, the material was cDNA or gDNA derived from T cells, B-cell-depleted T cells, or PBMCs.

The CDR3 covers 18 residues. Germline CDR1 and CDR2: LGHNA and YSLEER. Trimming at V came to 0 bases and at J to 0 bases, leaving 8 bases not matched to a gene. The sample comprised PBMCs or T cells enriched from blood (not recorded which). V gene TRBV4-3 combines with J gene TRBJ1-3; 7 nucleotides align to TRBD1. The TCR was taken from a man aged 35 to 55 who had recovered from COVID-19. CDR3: CASSQERTGLYSGNTIYF. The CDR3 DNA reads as TGCGCCAGCAGCCAAGAACGGACAGGTTTATACTCTGGAAACACCATATATTTT.